This T cell receptor (beta chain) was recorded in a study of cytomegalovirus exposure and HLA in healthy donors. Study observations and caveats: The listing of 150 to 200 TCR beta chains classed them as cytomegalovirus-associated. A later analysis reported that several of the most significant clusters appeared to be linked to common viral pathogens, among them Epstein-Barr virus.

Primers included in the PCR were 60 Vbeta and 13 Jbeta primers. The assay was immunoSEQ multiplex PCR, and TCRdb's table has in-frame clones only and misses some. The table lists 85,000 to 130,000 clones, about 64% of them singletons, with 2.5% to 3.5% in the top ten. As concerns this clone: Its antigen is undetermined.

The CDR3 consists of 16 residues. V was pared by 3 bases and J by 2 bases, with 10 bases of the junction left unmatched. Germline assignment: CDR1 SGDLS and CDR2 YYNGEE. The sequence derives from a female donor in good health and CMV-seronegative. V and J are TRBV9 and TRBJ2-7; TRBD1 matches at 8 bases. Specimen: PBMCs. The CDR3 loop reads CASSANPGQATYEQYF. The CDR3 DNA reads TGTGCCAGCAGCGCAAACCCGGGACAGGCGACCTACGAGCAGTACTTC.